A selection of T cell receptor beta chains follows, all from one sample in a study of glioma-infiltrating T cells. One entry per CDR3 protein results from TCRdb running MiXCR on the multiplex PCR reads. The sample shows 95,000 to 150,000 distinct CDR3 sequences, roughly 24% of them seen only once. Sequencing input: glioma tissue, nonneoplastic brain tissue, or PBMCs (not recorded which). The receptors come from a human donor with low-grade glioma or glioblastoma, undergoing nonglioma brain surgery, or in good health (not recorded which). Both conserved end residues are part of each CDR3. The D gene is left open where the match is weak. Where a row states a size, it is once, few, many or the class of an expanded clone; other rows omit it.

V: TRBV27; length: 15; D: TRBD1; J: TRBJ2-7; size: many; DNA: TGTGCCAGCAGTTGGCTCGAGGGGGCGCGGAACGAGCAGTACTTC; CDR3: CASSWLEGARNEQYF
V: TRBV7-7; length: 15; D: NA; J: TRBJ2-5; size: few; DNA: TGTGCTAGCAGCTTATTGGGCAGGGTACTAGAGACCCAGTACTTC; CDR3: CASSLLGRVLETQYF
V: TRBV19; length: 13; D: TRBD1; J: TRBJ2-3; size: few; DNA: TGTGCCAGTAGTGAGGGGGCGGCAGATACGCAGTATTTT; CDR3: CASSEGAADTQYF
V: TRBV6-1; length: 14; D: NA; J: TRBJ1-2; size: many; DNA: TGTGCCAGCAGTGATTTGACAGCGTCATCCTTCTACACCTTC; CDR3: CASSDLTASSFYTF
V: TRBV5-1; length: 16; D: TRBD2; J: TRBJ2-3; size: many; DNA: TGCGCCAGCAGCTCCAAGTCGACTAGCGCCACAGATACGCAGTATTTT; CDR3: CASSSKSTSATDTQYF
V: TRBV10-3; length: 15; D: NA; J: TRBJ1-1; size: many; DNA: TGTGCCATCAGTGATCCAGTGGCAGGCAACACTGAAGCTTTCTTT; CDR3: CAISDPVAGNTEAFF
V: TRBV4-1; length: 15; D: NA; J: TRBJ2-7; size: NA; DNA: TGCGCCAGCAGCCAAGTGACGGGACTTAACTACGAGCAGTACTTC; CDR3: CASSQVTGLNYEQYF
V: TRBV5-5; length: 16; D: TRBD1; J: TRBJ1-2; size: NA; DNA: TGTGCCGGCAGCGAAACCCACAGGGGAACGGGCTATGGCTACACCTTC; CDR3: CAGSETHRGTGYGYTF
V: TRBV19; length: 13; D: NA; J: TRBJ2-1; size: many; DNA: TGTGCCAGTAGTATAGGACTTAACAATGAGCAGTTCTTC; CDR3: CASSIGLNNEQFF
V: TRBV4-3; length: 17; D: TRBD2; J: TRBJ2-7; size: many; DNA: TGCGCCAGCAGCCCAGATGTTAGCGGGAGCTATTCTAGGGGGCAGTACTTC; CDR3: CASSPDVSGSYSRGQYF
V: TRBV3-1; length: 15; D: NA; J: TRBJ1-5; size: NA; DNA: TGTGCCAGCAGCCAAGATGCCCGTAGCAATCGGCCCCAGCATTTT; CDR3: CASSQDARSNRPQHF
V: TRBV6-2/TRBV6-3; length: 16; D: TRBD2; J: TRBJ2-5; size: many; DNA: TGTGCCAGCAGTTACTCGGTAGGGAAGCGGGAGAAGCCCCAGTACTTC; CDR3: CASSYSVGKREKPQYF
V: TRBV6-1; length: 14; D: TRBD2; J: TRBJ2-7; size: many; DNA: TGTGCCAGCAGCAGACTAGCGGGAGTCTACGAGCAGTACTTC; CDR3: CASSRLAGVYEQYF
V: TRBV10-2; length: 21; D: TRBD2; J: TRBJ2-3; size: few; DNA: TGCGCCAGCATGACAGTGTCCGGACTAGCGGGAGTACGGGGGGACACAGATACGCAGTATTTT; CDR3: CASMTVSGLAGVRGDTDTQYF
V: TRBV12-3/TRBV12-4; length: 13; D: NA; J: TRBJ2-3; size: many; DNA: TGTGCCAGCAGACTGACAGCGACAGATACGCAGTATTTT; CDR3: CASRLTATDTQYF
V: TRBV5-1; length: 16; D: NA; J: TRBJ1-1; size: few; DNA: TGCGCCAGCAGCTTTATGAGGGCGCGACGGGGCACTGAAGCTTTCTTT; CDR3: CASSFMRARRGTEAFF
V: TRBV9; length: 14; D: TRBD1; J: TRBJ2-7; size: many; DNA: TGTGCCAGCAGTGCCCCCGGGACAGGGAACGAGCAGTACTTC; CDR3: CASSAPGTGNEQYF
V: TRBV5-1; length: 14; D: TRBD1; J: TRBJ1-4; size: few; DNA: TGCGCCAGCCGACAGGTGCAGGGGGATGAAAAACTGTTTTTT; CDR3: CASRQVQGDEKLFF
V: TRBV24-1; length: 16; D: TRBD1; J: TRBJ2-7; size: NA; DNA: TGTGCCACCAGTGATGTTAAGGGGGCGAAATCCTACGAGCAGTACTTC; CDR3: CATSDVKGAKSYEQYF
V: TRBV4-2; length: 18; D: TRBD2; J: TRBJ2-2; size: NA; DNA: TGTGCCAGCAGCCAAGAAGGCCTGCTAGCGGAACGGGGCGGGGAGCTGTTTTTT; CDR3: CASSQEGLLAERGGELFF
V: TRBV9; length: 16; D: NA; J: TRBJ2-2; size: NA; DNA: TGTGCCAGCAGCCCCCCAAACGGGAGAAACACCGGGGAGCTGTTTTTT; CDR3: CASSPPNGRNTGELFF
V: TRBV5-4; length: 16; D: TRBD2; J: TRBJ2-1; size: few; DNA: TGTGCCAGCAGCTTCTCTAGCGGGAGGGGGGACAATGAGCAGTTCTTC; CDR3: CASSFSSGRGDNEQFF
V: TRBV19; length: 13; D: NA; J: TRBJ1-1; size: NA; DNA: TGTGCCAGTAGTGTATTGGGGAGCACTGAAGTTTTCTTC; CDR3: CASSVLGSTEVFF
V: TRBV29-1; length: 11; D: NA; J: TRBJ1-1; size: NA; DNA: TGCGGCTTCGGGACGAACACTGAAGCTTTCTTT; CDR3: CGFGTNTEAFF
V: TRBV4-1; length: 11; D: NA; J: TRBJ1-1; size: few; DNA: TGCGCCAGCTCCGGTTGGACTGAAGCTTTCTTT; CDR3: CASSGWTEAFF
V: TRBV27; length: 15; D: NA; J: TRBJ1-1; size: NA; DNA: TGTGCCAGCAGGGTAAGCGGGGTACCCAACACTGAAGCTTTCTTT; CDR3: CASRVSGVPNTEAFF
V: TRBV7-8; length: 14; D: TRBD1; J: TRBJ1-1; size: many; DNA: TGTGCCAGCAGCTTAGCGACAGGGGGTTCGGAAGCTTTCTTT; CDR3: CASSLATGGSEAFF
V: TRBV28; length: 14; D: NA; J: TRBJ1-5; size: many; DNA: TGTGCCAGCAGTTTAGGGCAACTTAATCAGCCCCAGCATTTT; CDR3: CASSLGQLNQPQHF
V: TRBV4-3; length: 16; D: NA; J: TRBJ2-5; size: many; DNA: TGCGCCAGCAGCCAAGGGGGGCTAGCGGAACAAGAGACCCAGTACTTC; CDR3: CASSQGGLAEQETQYF
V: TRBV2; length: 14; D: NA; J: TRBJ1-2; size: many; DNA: TGTGCCAGCAGTGTCCCGGGGGTCCCTAGAGGCTACACCTTC; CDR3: CASSVPGVPRGYTF
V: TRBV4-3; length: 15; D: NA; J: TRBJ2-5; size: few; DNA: TGCGCCAGCAGCCAATCTTACGCAGATCAAGAGACCCAGTACTTC; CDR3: CASSQSYADQETQYF
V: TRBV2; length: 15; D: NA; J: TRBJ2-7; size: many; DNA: TGTGCCAGCAGCCCGATGGGGGGGGCGGGATACGAGCAGTACTTC; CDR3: CASSPMGGAGYEQYF
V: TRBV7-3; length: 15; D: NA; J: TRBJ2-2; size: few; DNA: TGTGCCAGCAGCTTTGCCCCTGGGGACACCGGGGAGCTGTTTTTT; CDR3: CASSFAPGDTGELFF
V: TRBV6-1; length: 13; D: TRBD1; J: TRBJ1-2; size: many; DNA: TGTGCCAGCAGTGCCACAGGGGACTATGGCTACACCTTC; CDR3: CASSATGDYGYTF
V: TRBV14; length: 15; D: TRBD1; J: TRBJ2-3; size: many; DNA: TGTGCCAGCAGCCAAGCCGGACAGGGAACAGATACGCAGTATTTT; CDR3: CASSQAGQGTDTQYF
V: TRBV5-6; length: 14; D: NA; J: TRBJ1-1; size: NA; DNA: TGTGCCAGCAGCTTCTTCTGGAGAAGCACTGAAGCTTTCTTT; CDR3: CASSFFWRSTEAFF
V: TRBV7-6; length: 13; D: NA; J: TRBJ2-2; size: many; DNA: TGTGCCAGCAGCGCCCGGGGTTCCGGGGAGCTGTTTTTT; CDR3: CASSARGSGELFF
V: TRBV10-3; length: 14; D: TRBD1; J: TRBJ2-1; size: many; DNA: TGTGCCATCAGCGGGACAGCCTTAAACAATGAGCAGTTCTTC; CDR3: CAISGTALNNEQFF
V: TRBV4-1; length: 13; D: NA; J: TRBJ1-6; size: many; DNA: TGCGCCAGCAGCCACCTGAGGGGCTCACCCCTCCACTTT; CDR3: CASSHLRGSPLHF
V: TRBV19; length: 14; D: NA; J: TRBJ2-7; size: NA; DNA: TGTGCCAGTAGCTCCAGGGGAAACTCCTACGAGCAGTACTTC; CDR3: CASSSRGNSYEQYF
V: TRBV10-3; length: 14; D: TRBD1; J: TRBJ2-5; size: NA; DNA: TGTGCCATCAATAAGGGACAGGGTGGAGAGACCCAGTACTTC; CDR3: CAINKGQGGETQYF
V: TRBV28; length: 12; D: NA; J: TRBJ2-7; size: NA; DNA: TGTGCCAGCAGTTACAGGGTGAGAGAGCGGTACTTT; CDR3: CASSYRVRERYF
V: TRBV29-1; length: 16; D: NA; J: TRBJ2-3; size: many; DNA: TGCAGCGTTGGTAGCGGCCCAACCTTTATAACAGATACGCAGTATTTT; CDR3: CSVGSGPTFITDTQYF
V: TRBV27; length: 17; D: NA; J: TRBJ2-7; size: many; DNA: TGTGCCAGCAGTTCTACTGGGCGCGGGCTCAACTCCTACGAGCAGTACTTC; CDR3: CASSSTGRGLNSYEQYF
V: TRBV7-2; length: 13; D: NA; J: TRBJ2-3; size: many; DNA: TGTGCCAGCAGCTTAGCGCTGACAGATACGCAGTATTTT; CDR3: CASSLALTDTQYF
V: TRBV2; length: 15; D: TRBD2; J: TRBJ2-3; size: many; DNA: TGTGCCAGCACCGAACAAGCGGGAGGGCCCTCTACGCAGTATTTT; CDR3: CASTEQAGGPSTQYF
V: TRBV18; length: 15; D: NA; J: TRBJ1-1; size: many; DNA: TGTGCCAGCTCACCACCGGGGATGGGGGGGACTGAAGCTTTCTTT; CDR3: CASSPPGMGGTEAFF
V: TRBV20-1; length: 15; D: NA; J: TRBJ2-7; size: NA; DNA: TGCAGTGCTAGACGGTGGCCGGACAAACGCTACGAGCAGTACTTC; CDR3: CSARRWPDKRYEQYF
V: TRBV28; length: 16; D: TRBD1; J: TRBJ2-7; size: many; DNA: TGTGCCAGCAGTCTGATTACCCCGGGACAGGGGAACGAGCAGTACTTC; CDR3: CASSLITPGQGNEQYF
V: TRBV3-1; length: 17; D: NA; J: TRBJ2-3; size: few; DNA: TGTGCCAGCAGCCAAGGACCGTTGGCGTGGGGCACAGATACGCAGTATTTT; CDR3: CASSQGPLAWGTDTQYF
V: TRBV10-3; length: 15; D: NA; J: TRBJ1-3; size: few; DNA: TGTGCCATCAGTGAGCCTCCAGGGGCCGGAAACACCATATATTTT; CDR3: CAISEPPGAGNTIYF
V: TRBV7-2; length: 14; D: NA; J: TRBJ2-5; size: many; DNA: TGTACCAGCAGCCCCCGGACGGCCCAAGAGACCCAGTACTTC; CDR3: CTSSPRTAQETQYF
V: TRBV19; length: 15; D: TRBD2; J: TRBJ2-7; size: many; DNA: TGTGCCAGTAGTATAGGCCCAGCGGGGCCCTACGAGCAGTACTTC; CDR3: CASSIGPAGPYEQYF
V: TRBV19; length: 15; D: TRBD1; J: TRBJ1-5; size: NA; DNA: TGTGCCAGTCGGGGGACAGGGACATTCAATCAGCCCCAGCATTTT; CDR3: CASRGTGTFNQPQHF